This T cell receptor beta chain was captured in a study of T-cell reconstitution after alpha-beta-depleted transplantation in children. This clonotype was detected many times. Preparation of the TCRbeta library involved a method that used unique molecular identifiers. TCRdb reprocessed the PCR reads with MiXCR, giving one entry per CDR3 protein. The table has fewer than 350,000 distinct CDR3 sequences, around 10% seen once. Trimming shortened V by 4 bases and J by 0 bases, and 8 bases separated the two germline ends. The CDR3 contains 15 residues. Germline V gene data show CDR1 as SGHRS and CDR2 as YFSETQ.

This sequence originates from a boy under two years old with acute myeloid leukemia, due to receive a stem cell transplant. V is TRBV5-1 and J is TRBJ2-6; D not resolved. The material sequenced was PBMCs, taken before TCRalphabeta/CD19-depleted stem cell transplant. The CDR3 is CASSAYLSGANVLTF. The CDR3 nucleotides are TGCGCCAGCAGCGCCTACCTCTCTGGGGCCAACGTCCTGACTTTC.